The 27 T cell receptor beta chains listed next were all sequenced from one sample in a study of blood T cell repertoires in COVID-19. TCRdb's copy holds only in-frame clones and misses some; the assay was immunoSEQ multiplex PCR. The sample records more than 100,000 clones, roughly 83% being singletons. Sequencing used peripheral blood. The receptor set was obtained from a woman aged 25 to 39 who had recovered from COVID-19.

In DNA form, the CDR3 reads TGTGCCAGCAGTGTCAGGACCAGGGATACCCAGTACTTC. It is translated as CASSVRTRDTQYF. V is TRBV9 and J is TRBJ2-5, with D possibly matching TRBD1 (5 bases). The germline V gene has CDR1 SGDLS and CDR2 YYNGEE. The CDR3 extends over 13 amino acids. V lost 5 bases, J lost 8 bases, and 16 bases lay in between. Full variable domain (rest looked up from reference TRBV9 and TRBJ2-5): DSGVTQTPKHLITATGQRVTLRCSPRSGDLSVYWYQQSLDQGLQFLIQYYNGEERAKGNILERFSAQQFPDLHSELNLSSLELGDSALYFCASSVRTRDTQYFGPGTRLLVL.

The chain carries TRBV7-9 and TRBJ1-2; D is uncertain. This CDR3 is 12 amino acids long. CDR1 SEHNR and CDR2 FQNEAQ come from the germline V gene (reference sequence). V lost 6 bases, J lost 8 bases, and 13 bases lay in between. DNA of the CDR3: TGTGCCAGCAGTCCATCCCCGGGGGGCTACACCTTC. Protein: CASSPSPGGYTF.

The V and J genes are TRBV7-3 and TRBJ2-1; 12 bases are shared with TRBD2. Trimming took 3 bases from V and 10 from J; bases not matched to a gene: 4. This CDR3 has 14 amino acids. Per the germline V gene, CDR1 is SGHTA and CDR2 is FQGTGA. The CDR3 protein is CASSLLGLAGEQFF. The CDR3 DNA reads as TGTGCCAGCAGCTTGTTAGGACTAGCGGGGGAGCAGTTCTTC.

The DNA for the CDR3 is TGTGCCAGCAGCCCTATGGGGACAGTTCCCCTCTACGAGCAGTACTTC. Translating gives CASSPMGTVPLYEQYF. The rearrangement links TRBV6-2 or TRBV6-3 to TRBJ2-7, with 7 positions matching TRBD1. Germline V gene sequence: CDR1 MNHEY, CDR2 SVGEGT. With V trimmed by 6 bases and J by 3 bases, 14 bases remained unmatched. The CDR3 runs 16 residues.

The sample holds a few counts of this clone. The V call is TRBV11-3, the J call TRBJ2-5, with 10 bases aligning to TRBD1. This CDR3 is built from 13 residues. After removal of 8 bases from V and 0 bases from J, the junction contained 0 bases not matched to a gene. Germline-derived CDR1 and CDR2 are SGHNT and YENEEA. CDR3 residues: CASGTGDQETQYF. As DNA, the CDR3 is TGTGCCAGCGGGACAGGGGACCAAGAGACCCAGTACTTC. Looking up the rest from reference TRBV11-3 and TRBJ2-5 gives the full variable domain: EAGVVQSPRYKIIEKKQPVAFWCNPISGHNTLYWYLQNLGQGPELLIRYENEEAVDDSQLPKDRFSAERLKGVDSTLKIQPAELGDSAVYLCASGTGDQETQYFGPGTRLLVL.

The rearrangement joins TRBV12-3 or TRBV12-4 to TRBJ1-5; D is uncertain. The CDR3 runs to 13 residues. Trimming left V 5 bases short and J 0 bases short, with 5 bases between. CDR3 nucleotide sequence: TGTGCCAGCAGTCGCGATAGCAATCAGCCCCAGCATTTT. Translating it yields CASSRDSNQPQHF.

The V and J genes are TRBV4-1 and TRBJ2-1, with D hard to call. V shed 4 bases and J shed 4 bases, with 14 bases lying between them. Germline loops: CDR1 MGHRA, CDR2 YSYEKL. The CDR3 is made up of 15 amino acids. In nucleotides, the CDR3 is TGCGCCAGCAGCCGCCCCGGAGATCTATACAATGAGCAGTTCTTC. The encoded protein is CASSRPGDLYNEQFF.

V usage is TRBV5-1 and J usage is TRBJ1-1; tentative D call: TRBD1 (6 bases). CDR1 is SGHRS and CDR2 is YFSETQ in the germline V gene. This CDR3 has 14 amino acids. Trimming took 4 bases from V and 5 from J, leaving 15 bases between them. The CDR3 spells CASSPDRGPTEAFF. The CDR3 nucleotides are TGCGCCAGCAGCCCGGACAGAGGCCCTACTGAAGCTTTCTTT.

This chain links TRBV19 with TRBJ2-7, with D unresolved. This CDR3 is built from 14 residues. V lost 2 bases to trimming and J lost 4 bases, with 12 bases between them. The germline V gene encodes CDR1 LNHDA and CDR2 SQIVND (reference sequence). The chain's CDR3 is CASSISRPPYEQYF. CDR3 DNA: TGTGCCAGTAGTATATCGCGGCCCCCTTACGAGCAGTACTTC.

The gene calls are TRBV30 and TRBJ2-7; the match to TRBD1 covers 10 bases. After removal of 4 bases from V and 2 bases from J, the junction contained 5 bases not matched to a gene. The CDR3 has 14 residues. The germline V gene encodes CDR1 GTSNPN and CDR2 SVGIG (reference sequence). CDR3 sequence reads: CAWKAGQGPYEQYF. CDR3 nucleotide sequence: TGTGCCTGGAAGGCGGGACAGGGGCCCTACGAGCAGTACTTC.

This rearrangement joins TRBV27 to TRBJ2-1, with 10 bases fitting TRBD1. CDR1 and CDR2 from the germline V gene are MNHEY and SMNVEV (reference sequence). With 3 bases clipped from V and 1 base from J, the junction kept 6 bases outside the gene matches. The CDR3 has 17 residues. DNA of the CDR3: TGTGCCAGCAGTTTCGGACCGGGACAGGGGTCCTACAATGAGCAGTTCTTC. As protein: CASSFGPGQGSYNEQFF.

The CDR3 region is CASSSGTSGKSYEQYF. CDR3 sequence (DNA): TGTGCCAGCAGTTCCGGGACTAGCGGAAAGTCCTACGAGCAGTACTTC. The J gene is TRBJ2-7, the V gene TRBV6-5; TRBD2 matches 11 bases. The trim removed 4 bases at V and 1 base at J, leaving 6 bases unmatched. CDR1 and CDR2 from the germline V gene are MNHEY and SVGAGI. The CDR3 sequence is 16 residues long.

The sample holds one count of this clone. The chain has TRBV5-1 and TRBJ2-7, with D perhaps TRBD1 (6 bases). CDR1 SGHRS and CDR2 YFSETQ come from the germline V gene. The CDR3 has 15 residues. With 1 base removed from V and 0 bases from J, the gap between germline ends came to 11 bases. CDR3 nucleotides: TGCGCCAGCAGCTTGCGGGACACAATCTCCTACGAGCAGTACTTC. It specifies CASSLRDTISYEQYF. Using reference TRBV5-1 and TRBJ2-7 for the parts outside the CDR3, the full variable domain is KAGVTQTPRYLIKTRGQQVTLSCSPISGHRSVSWYQQTPGQGLQFLFEYFSETQRNKGNFPGRFSGRQFSNSRSEMNVSTLELGDSALYLCASSLRDTISYEQYFGPGTRLTVT.

V is TRBV6-1 and J is TRBJ2-7; TRBD1 matches 10 bases. The CDR3 runs to 20 residues. V lost 2 bases, J lost 4 bases, and 20 bases stayed unmatched. The germline CDR1 and CDR2 sequences are MNHNS and SASEGT. The CDR3 DNA sequence: TGTGCCAGCAGTGAAACCCTAGCCGGGACAGGGGACTTAATCTTATACGAGCAGTACTTC. Residues: CASSETLAGTGDLILYEQYF.

In nucleotides, the CDR3 is TGTGCCAGCTCACCGGAGGGGGCTGCTGGCTATGGCTACACCTTC. Translating it yields CASSPEGAAGYGYTF. V usage is TRBV18 and J usage is TRBJ1-2; 7 bases align to TRBD1. CDR1 and CDR2 from the germline V gene are KGHSH and LQKENI. The CDR3 length is 15 residues. The V gene end was trimmed by 3 bases and the J gene end by 4 bases; junction bases not matched to a gene: 8.

The CDR3 sequence is CASSLAGGGWQPQHF. The CDR3 DNA reads TGTGCCAGCAGCTTGGCAGGGGGCGGATGGCAGCCCCAGCATTTT. This chain joins TRBV5-8 and TRBJ1-5, with TRBD1 matching over 8 bases. Germline V lookup: CDR1 SGHTS, CDR2 YDEGEE. The CDR3 has 15 amino acids. The ends lost 0 bases at V and 7 bases at J; junction bases unmatched: 6.

CDR3 nucleotide sequence: TGTGCCAGCAGTTTCGGCGGGGCGTTTTACAATGAGCAGTTCTTC. Translated: CASSFGGAFYNEQFF. This chain connects TRBV28 to TRBJ2-1, with a weak D call TRBD2 (6 bases). This CDR3 has 15 residues. Germline V lookup: CDR1 MDHEN, CDR2 SYDVKM. V was shortened by 3 bases and J by 4 bases, with 13 bases between the two germline ends.

This clone was counted a single time. The gene calls are TRBV7-9 and TRBJ2-1; D is perhaps TRBD1 (6 bases). This CDR3 comprises 17 residues. The germline gives CDR1 SEHNR, CDR2 FQNEAQ (reference sequence). The germline V and J ends were trimmed by 4 bases and 3 bases, with 19 bases remaining between them. CDR3 protein: CASSYDRTDMIYNEQFF. The DNA of the CDR3 is TGTGCCAGCAGCTACGACCGGACAGATATGATCTACAATGAGCAGTTCTTC.

V and J are TRBV11-3 and TRBJ2-7; no reliable D call. This CDR3 contains 13 residues. V shed 5 bases and J shed 7 bases, with 15 bases lying between them. Germline V lookup: CDR1 SGHNT, CDR2 YENEEA. The CDR3 DNA reads as TGTGCCAGCAGCCCGAAACCCGCCGGGGAGCAGTACTTC. Its protein product is CASSPKPAGEQYF.

The V and J genes are TRBV9 and TRBJ1-2, with 7 bases lining up with TRBD1. V dropped 3 bases and J dropped 8; count of bases not matched to a gene: 7. This CDR3 region has 13 residues. The germline CDR1 and CDR2 sequences are SGDLS and YYNGEE. CDR3 residues: CASSARQGGGYTF. The DNA of the CDR3 is TGTGCCAGCAGCGCTCGACAGGGTGGGGGCTACACCTTC.

V usage is TRBV19 and J usage is TRBJ1-1; D not certain. V lost 6 bases and J 4 bases, leaving 12 bases between the germline ends. Germline V CDR1 and CDR2: LNHDA, SQIVND (reference sequence). This CDR3 has 13 amino acids. The CDR3 DNA follows: TGTGCCAGTAGCCCCACTTCGGGCACTGAAGCTTTCTTT. This translates into CASSPTSGTEAFF.

The chain couples TRBV7-9 to TRBJ1-3, with TRBD1 identical over 7 bases. The germline CDR1 and CDR2 sequences are SEHNR and FQNEAQ (reference sequence). V trimming: 7 bases; J trimming: 7 bases; junction bases outside the gene matches: 10. The length of the CDR3 is 14 residues. CDR3 protein: CASIRQGFGNTIYF. CDR3 coding DNA: TGTGCCAGCATCAGACAGGGATTTGGGAACACCATATATTTT. Supplemented by reference TRBV7-9 and TRBJ1-3, the full variable domain reads DTGVSQNPRHKITKRGQNVTFRCDPISEHNRLYWYRQTLGQGPEFLTYFQNEAQLEKSRLLSDRFSAERPKGSFSTLEIQRTEQGDSAMYLCASIRQGFGNTIYFGEGSWLTVV.

The CDR3 region has the DNA TGCGCCAGCAGCTTGGACGTCAGCGCTAACTATGGCTACACCTTC. Protein sequence: CASSLDVSANYGYTF. The chain links TRBV5-1 to TRBJ1-2; D uncertain. Germline V CDR1 and CDR2: SGHRS, YFSETQ. The V gene lost 0 bases and the J gene lost 0 bases, with 9 bases spanning the gap. The CDR3 spans 15 residues.

V and J are TRBV3-1 (or the pseudogene TRBV3-2) and TRBJ2-7, with 7 bases matching TRBD1. The V gene end was trimmed by 7 bases and the J gene end by 2 bases; junction bases not matched to a gene: 11. This CDR3 region has 15 residues. Germline V CDR1 and CDR2: LGHDT, YNNKEL (reference sequence). CDR3 in amino acids: CASTIGVTGAYEQYF. CDR3 nucleotide sequence: TGTGCCAGCACTATCGGAGTAACAGGGGCCTACGAGCAGTACTTC.

This clone has a single count. The gene calls are TRBV3-1 (or the pseudogene TRBV3-2) and TRBJ2-5; no reliable D call. The CDR3 length is 12 residues. Germline V lookup: CDR1 LGHDT, CDR2 YNNKEL (reference sequence). V lost 4 bases and J lost 5, with 8 bases in between. CDR3: CASSLYAETQYF. Written as DNA, the CDR3 is TGTGCCAGCAGCCTTTACGCGGAGACCCAGTACTTC.

The chain recombines TRBV15 with TRBJ1-5, with TRBD1 matching 8 bases. Germline V gene sequence: CDR1 LNHNV, CDR2 YYDKDF (reference sequence). V was pared by 3 bases and J by 7 bases, with 11 bases of the junction left unmatched. This CDR3 has 16 amino acids. The CDR3 sequence is CATSRVPTGEEQPQHF. In nucleotides, the CDR3 is TGTGCCACCAGCAGGGTGCCGACAGGGGAAGAACAGCCCCAGCATTTT.

Only a few counts were recorded for this clone. This chain connects TRBV10-3 to TRBJ1-4, with TRBD1 matching over 7 bases. The CDR3 has 14 amino acids. V lost 6 bases, J lost 4 bases, and 5 bases stayed unmatched. CDR1 ENHRY and CDR2 SYGVKD come from the germline V gene. The CDR3 DNA reads as TGTGCCATCAGAGCCGGGACAGATAATGAAAAACTGTTTTTT. Translated: CAIRAGTDNEKLFF.